The entry below describes one TCR beta chain. This entry comes from a study of shared T cell receptors in the human thymus. Clones were sequenced by immunoSEQ multiplex PCR, and TCRdb holds only the in-frame ones, with some missing. The sample lists about 400,000 clones, over 90% occurring once. The CDR3 totals 19 residues. J lost 2 bases, V lost 5 bases, and 13 bases had no gene match. Looked up from germline, CDR1 is SEHNR and CDR2 is FQNEAQ (reference sequence). The source is a human donor. The chain links TRBV7-9 to TRBJ2-7; the match to TRBD2 covers 15 bases. What was sequenced was thymocytes. CDR3 in DNA: TGTGCCAGCAGCGGAGAAACCGGGACTAGCGGGAGGTCGACCTACGAGCAGTACTTC. Translating gives CASSGETGTSGRSTYEQYF.